Described below is a single T cell receptor (beta chain) sequence and its context. Per the authors' pipeline: Reference gene primer amplification gave nucleated cell count estimates. Measured with immunoSEQ multiplex PCR; TCRdb has only the in-frame clones, and not every one. D and trimming were read from the DNA, whereas the V and J calls and clone size are those reported in that table. The repertoire includes under 300,000 clones, about 81% of them detected once, and about 1.5% sits in the top ten. This specimen belongs to a study of blood T cell repertoires in COVID-19. Study information: PBMCs, B-cell-depleted T cells, or T cells were the source of the cDNA or gDNA that made up the material.

While infection was still active, Seattle patients were enrolled and then followed longitudinally. Trimming stripped 0 bases from V and 0 bases from J, with 9 bases between. This CDR3 region has 16 residues. Germline CDR1 reads LNHNV; CDR2 reads YYDKDF (reference sequence). This receptor was taken from a human donor with COVID-19, enrolled during active disease. The donor label of this sample is uncertain. The chain has TRBV15 and TRBJ1-3; D is unclear. Material: peripheral blood. In DNA, the CDR3 is TGTGCCACCAGCAGAGACGGCGGGCTCTCTGGAAACACCATATATTTT. Translation: CATSRDGGLSGNTIYF.